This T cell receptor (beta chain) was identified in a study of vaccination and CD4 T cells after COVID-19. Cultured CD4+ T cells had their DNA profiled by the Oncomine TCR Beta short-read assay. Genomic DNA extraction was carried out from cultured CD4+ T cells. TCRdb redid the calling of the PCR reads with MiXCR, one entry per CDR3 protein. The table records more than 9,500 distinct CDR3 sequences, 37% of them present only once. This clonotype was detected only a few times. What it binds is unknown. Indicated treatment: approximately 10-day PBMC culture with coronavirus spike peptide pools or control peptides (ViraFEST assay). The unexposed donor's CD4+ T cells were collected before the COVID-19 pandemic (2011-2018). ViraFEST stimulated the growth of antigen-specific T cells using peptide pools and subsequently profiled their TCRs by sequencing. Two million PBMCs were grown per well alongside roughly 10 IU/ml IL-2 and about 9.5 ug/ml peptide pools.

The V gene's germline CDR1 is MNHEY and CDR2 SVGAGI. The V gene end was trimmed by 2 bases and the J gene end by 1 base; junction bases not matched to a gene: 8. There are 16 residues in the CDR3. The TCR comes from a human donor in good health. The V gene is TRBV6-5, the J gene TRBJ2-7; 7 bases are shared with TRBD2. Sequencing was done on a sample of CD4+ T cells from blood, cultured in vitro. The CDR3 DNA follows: TGTGCCAGCAGTTACGGGGCGGGAGAGGAATCCTACGAGCAGTACTTC. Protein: CASSYGAGEESYEQYF.